One and the same sample provided the 13 T cell receptor beta chains below, sequenced in a study of blood T cell repertoires in COVID-19. Only in-frame clones appear in the TCRdb table, and some are missing; sequencing was by immunoSEQ multiplex PCR. The sample comprises roughly 150,000 clones, around 80% of which are singletons, and roughly 5.6% rests with the top ten. Sequenced material: PBMCs or T cells enriched from blood (not recorded which). These receptors were collected from a man aged 65 to 85 who had been exposed to COVID-19.

This chain connects TRBV4-1 to TRBJ2-7, with D uncertain. V lost 4 bases and J lost 0, with 4 bases in between. CDR3 length equals 12 residues. Germline-derived CDR1 and CDR2 are MGHRA and YSYEKL. The CDR3 DNA reads TGCGCCAGCAGCCCTAGCTCCTACGAGCAGTACTTC. Encoded protein: CASSPSSYEQYF.

The rearrangement uses TRBV7-9 and TRBJ1-1; tentative D call: TRBD1 (6 bases). Germline loops: CDR1 SEHNR, CDR2 FQNEAQ (reference sequence). The CDR3 loop spans 13 amino acids. Trimming pared 3 bases from V and 9 bases from J, leaving 14 bases between. CDR3 nucleotide sequence: TGTGCCAGCAGCTTGGAGGGGGGGCAACAAGCTTTCTTT. It yields the protein CASSLEGGQQAFF.

The chain combines TRBV6-2 or TRBV6-3 with TRBJ2-7, with TRBD1 matching 8 bases. The germline gives CDR1 MNHEY, CDR2 SVGEGT. V gave up 4 bases and J gave up 7 bases; unmatched junction bases: 12. CDR3 size: 15 residues. The CDR3 DNA sequence: TGTGCCAGCAGTTGGGGACAGGCCCAATTAGGAGAGCAGTACTTC. Translating gives CASSWGQAQLGEQYF.

This chain links TRBV4-1 with TRBJ1-2, with 8 bases aligning to TRBD1. V was clipped by 0 bases and J by 3 bases; unmatched bases: 15. The CDR3 extends over 19 amino acids. CDR1 and CDR2 (germline): MGHRA, YSYEKL. This CDR3 is CASSQEGTAGGRWDYGYTF. The CDR3 nucleotides are TGCGCCAGCAGCCAAGAGGGCACGGCAGGGGGCAGGTGGGACTATGGCTACACCTTC.

V usage is TRBV9 and J usage is TRBJ2-7; tentative D call: TRBD1 (6 bases). Trimming stripped 5 bases from V and 6 bases from J, with 18 bases between. Germline V gene sequence: CDR1 SGDLS, CDR2 YYNGEE. The CDR3 length is 14 residues. In DNA form, the CDR3 reads TGTGCCAGCAGTCAGGGGCCCCTACAGCGCGAGCAGTACTTC. Encoded protein: CASSQGPLQREQYF.

The chain has TRBV27 and TRBJ1-4, with 12 bases fitting TRBD1. Germline V lookup: CDR1 MNHEY, CDR2 SMNVEV (reference sequence). V dropped 7 bases and J dropped 7; count of bases not matched to a gene: 19. CDR3 length equals 19 residues. CDR3 sequence: CASTALRDRGPPGLEKLFF. The CDR3 bases are TGTGCCAGCACCGCCCTCCGGGACAGGGGGCCCCCGGGACTTGAAAAACTGTTTTTT.

The rearrangement links TRBV7-6 to TRBJ2-2, with 8 bases lining up with TRBD1. There are 18 residues in the CDR3. Looked up from germline, CDR1 is SGHVS and CDR2 is FNYEAQ. The V and J ends lost 1 base and 3 bases, in that order; junction bases with no gene match: 10. The CDR3 bases are TGTGCCAGCAGCTTAGGCAGGGGGCAGATCCGGGACACCGGGGAGCTGTTTTTT. Protein product: CASSLGRGQIRDTGELFF.

The V call is TRBV18, the J call TRBJ2-7, with a weak D call TRBD1 (6 bases). This CDR3 region has 14 residues. The V end lost 6 bases, the J end lost 0 bases, and 12 bases lay between the germline ends. Germline V gene sequence: CDR1 KGHSH, CDR2 LQKENI. The CDR3 here is CASSPGAYSYEQYF. The CDR3 DNA follows: TGTGCCAGCTCCCCAGGGGCCTACTCCTACGAGCAGTACTTC.

This clone was found once. This chain links TRBV28 with TRBJ1-6; D is possibly TRBD1 (5 bases). The V end was cut by 7 bases, the J end by 7 bases, with 14 bases between. CDR1 and CDR2 from the germline V gene are MDHEN and SYDVKM. This CDR3 region has 14 residues. CDR3 in amino acids: CASTGQVQNSPLHF. DNA for the CDR3: TGTGCCAGCACCGGACAAGTTCAAAATTCACCCCTCCACTTT.

V gene TRBV6-6 combines with J gene TRBJ1-2, with 9 positions matching TRBD1. V lost 6 bases to trimming and J lost 7 bases; unmatched junction nucleotides: 9. CDR3 length equals 14 residues. Germline loops: CDR1 MNHNY, CDR2 SVGAGI (reference sequence). The CDR3 region is CASRGQGWVGGYTF. CDR3 sequence (DNA): TGTGCCAGCAGGGGACAGGGTTGGGTTGGTGGCTACACCTTC.

This sequence joins TRBV7-8 and TRBJ1-2; D is unresolved. V was trimmed by 5 bases and J by 7 bases, leaving 11 bases between them. The CDR3 contains 12 residues. Germline loops: CDR1 SGHVS, CDR2 FQNEAQ. The CDR3 bases are TGTGCCAGCAGCCGGAGGTTCGGTGGCTACACCTTC. It is translated as CASSRRFGGYTF.

This clone was seen a few times. CDR3 residues: CASSLSGGRNEKLFF. The DNA for the CDR3 is TGTGCCAGCAGTTTATCAGGAGGACGAAATGAAAAACTGTTTTTT. V usage is TRBV28 and J usage is TRBJ1-4, with unresolved D. Germline V gene lookup returns CDR1 MDHEN and CDR2 SYDVKM. This CDR3 region has 15 residues. V was pared by 1 base and J by 5 bases, with 11 bases between. Full variable domain (rest looked up from reference TRBV28 and TRBJ1-4): DVKVTQSSRYLVKRTGEKVFLECVQDMDHENMFWYRQDPGLGLRLIYFSYDVKMKEKGDIPEGYSVSREKKERFSLILESASTNQTSMYLCASSLSGGRNEKLFFGSGTQLSVL.

This clone was picked up a small number of times. This chain connects TRBV28 to TRBJ2-7; 7 positions agree with TRBD2. The CDR3 is 12 residues long. The germline V gene encodes CDR1 MDHEN and CDR2 SYDVKM. The V gene end was trimmed by 8 bases and the J gene end by 2 bases; junction bases not matched to a gene: 3. The chain's CDR3 is CASWGGTYEQYF. The CDR3 coding sequence is TGTGCCAGCTGGGGGGGAACCTACGAGCAGTACTTC.